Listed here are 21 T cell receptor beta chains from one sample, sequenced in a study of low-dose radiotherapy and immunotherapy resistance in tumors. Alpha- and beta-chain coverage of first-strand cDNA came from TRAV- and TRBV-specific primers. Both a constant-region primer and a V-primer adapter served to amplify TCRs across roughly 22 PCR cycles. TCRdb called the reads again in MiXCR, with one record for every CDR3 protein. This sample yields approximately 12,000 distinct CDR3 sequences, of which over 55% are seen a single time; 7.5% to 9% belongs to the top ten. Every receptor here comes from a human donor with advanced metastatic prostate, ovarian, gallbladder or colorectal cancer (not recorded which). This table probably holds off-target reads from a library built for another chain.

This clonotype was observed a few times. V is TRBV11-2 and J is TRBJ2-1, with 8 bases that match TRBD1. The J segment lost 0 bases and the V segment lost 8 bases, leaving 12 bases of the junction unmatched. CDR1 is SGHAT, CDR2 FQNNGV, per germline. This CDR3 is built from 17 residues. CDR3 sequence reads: CASQAYGQGSSYNEQFF. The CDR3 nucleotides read TGTGCCAGCCAAGCTTACGGACAGGGAAGCTCCTACAATGAGCAGTTCTTC.

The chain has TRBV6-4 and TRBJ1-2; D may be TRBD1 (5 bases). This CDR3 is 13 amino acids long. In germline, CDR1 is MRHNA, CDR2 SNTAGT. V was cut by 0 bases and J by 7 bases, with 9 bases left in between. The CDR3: CASSDSERGGYTF. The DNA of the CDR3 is TGTGCCAGCAGTGACTCCGAGAGGGGTGGCTACACCTTC.

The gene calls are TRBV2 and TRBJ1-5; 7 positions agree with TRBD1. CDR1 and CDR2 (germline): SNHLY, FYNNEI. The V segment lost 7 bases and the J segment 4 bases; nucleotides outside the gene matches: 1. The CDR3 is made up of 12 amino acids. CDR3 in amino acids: CASNRGNQPQHF. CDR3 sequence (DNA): TGTGCCAGCAACAGGGGTAATCAGCCCCAGCATTTT.

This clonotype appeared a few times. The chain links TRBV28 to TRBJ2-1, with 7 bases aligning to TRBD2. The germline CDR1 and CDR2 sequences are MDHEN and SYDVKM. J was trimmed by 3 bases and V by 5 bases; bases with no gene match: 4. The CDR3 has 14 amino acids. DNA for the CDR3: TGTGCCAGCAGTCGCCTAGCGGTCTACAATGAGCAGTTCTTC. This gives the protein CASSRLAVYNEQFF.

The CDR3 spells CSGKGSRDRDYNEQFF. CDR3 nucleotide sequence: TGCAGCGGCAAAGGAAGCCGGGACAGGGATTACAATGAGCAGTTCTTC. The chain carries TRBV29-1 and TRBJ2-1, with TRBD1 identical over 9 bases. Trimming cost V 7 bases and J 4 bases; bases outside gene matches: 14. The CDR3 has 16 amino acids. CDR1 is SQVTM, CDR2 ANQGSEA, per germline.

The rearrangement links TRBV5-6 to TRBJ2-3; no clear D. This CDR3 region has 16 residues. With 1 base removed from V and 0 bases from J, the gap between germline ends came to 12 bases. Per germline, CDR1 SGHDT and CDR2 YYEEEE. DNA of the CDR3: TGTGCCAGCAGCTTGTTACCCGGCTCAAGCACAGATACGCAGTATTTT. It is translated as CASSLLPGSSTDTQYF.

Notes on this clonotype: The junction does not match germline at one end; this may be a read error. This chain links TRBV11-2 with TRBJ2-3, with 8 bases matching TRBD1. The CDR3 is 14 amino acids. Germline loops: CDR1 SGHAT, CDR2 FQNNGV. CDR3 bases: TGTGGCAGCAGCCCCCGGACAGGGCCGCGTTTTGAGTATTTT. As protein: CGSSPRTGPRFEYF.

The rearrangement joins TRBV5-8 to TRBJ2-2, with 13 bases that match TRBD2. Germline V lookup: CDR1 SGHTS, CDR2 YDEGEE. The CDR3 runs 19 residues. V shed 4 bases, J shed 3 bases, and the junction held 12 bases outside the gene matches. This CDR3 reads CASSLTQTSGGIHTGELFF. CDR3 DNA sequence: TGTGCCAGCAGCCTAACCCAGACTAGCGGGGGGATTCACACCGGGGAGCTGTTTTTT.

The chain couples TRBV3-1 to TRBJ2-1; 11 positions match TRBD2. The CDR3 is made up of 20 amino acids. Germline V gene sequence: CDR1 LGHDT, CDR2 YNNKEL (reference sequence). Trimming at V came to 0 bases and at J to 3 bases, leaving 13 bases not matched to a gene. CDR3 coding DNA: TGTGCCAGCAGCCAAGACAGTCTAGCGGGAGGCCCAGCCAACTACAATGAGCAGTTCTTC. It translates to CASSQDSLAGGPANYNEQFF.

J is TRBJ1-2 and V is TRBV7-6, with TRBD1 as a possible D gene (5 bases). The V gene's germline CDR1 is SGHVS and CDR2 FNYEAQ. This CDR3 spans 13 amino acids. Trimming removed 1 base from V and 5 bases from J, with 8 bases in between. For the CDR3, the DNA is TGTGCCAGCAGCTTAGGGGGGGAGTATGGCTACACCTTC. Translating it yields CASSLGGEYGYTF.

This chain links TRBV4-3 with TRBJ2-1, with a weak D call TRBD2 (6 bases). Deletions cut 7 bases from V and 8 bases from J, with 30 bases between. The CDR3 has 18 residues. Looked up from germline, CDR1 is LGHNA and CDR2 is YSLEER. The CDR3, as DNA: TGCGCCAGCACCAAAGCAAAGGGACTCCCCATTGCCCCTCATGAGCAGTTCTTC. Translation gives CASTKAKGLPIAPHEQFF.

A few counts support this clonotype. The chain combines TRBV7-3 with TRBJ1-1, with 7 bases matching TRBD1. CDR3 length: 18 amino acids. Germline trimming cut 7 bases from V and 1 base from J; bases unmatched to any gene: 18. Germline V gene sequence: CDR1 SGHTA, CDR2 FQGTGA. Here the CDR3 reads CASTNPKGGGAENTEAFF. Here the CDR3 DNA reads TGTGCCAGCACCAACCCCAAGGGAGGGGGCGCGGAGAACACTGAAGCTTTCTTT.

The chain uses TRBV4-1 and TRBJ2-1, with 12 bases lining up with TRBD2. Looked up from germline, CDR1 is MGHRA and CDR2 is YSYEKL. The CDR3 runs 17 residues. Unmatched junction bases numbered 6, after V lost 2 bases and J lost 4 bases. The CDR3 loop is CASSQNPSGGEYNEQFF. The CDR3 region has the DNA TGCGCCAGCAGCCAAAACCCTAGCGGGGGGGAGTACAATGAGCAGTTCTTC.

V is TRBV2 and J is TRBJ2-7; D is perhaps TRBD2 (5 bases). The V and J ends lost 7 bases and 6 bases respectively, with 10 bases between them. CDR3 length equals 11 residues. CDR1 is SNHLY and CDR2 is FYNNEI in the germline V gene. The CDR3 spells CASTRESEQYF. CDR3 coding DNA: TGTGCCAGCACTAGGGAGAGCGAGCAGTACTTC.

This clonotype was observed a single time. As DNA, the CDR3 is TGTGCCAGCAGCTTTGAGGGGGCCACAGATACGCAGTATTTT. This encodes CASSFEGATDTQYF. The chain employs TRBV5-6 and TRBJ2-3; 7 bases fit TRBD1. There are 14 residues in the CDR3. The germline gives CDR1 SGHDT, CDR2 YYEEEE. Trimming at V came to 2 bases and at J to 2 bases, leaving 2 bases not matched to a gene.

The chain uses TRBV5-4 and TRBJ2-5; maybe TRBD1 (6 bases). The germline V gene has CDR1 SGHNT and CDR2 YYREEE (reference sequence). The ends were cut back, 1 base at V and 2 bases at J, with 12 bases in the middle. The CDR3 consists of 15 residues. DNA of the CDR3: TGTGCCAGCAGCTTGTTCCCAGGGGATCAAGAGACCCAGTACTTC. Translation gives CASSLFPGDQETQYF.

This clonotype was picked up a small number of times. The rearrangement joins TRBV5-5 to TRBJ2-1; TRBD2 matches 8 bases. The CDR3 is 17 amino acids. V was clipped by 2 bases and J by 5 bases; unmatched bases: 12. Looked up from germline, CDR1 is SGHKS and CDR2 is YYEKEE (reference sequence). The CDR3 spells CASSFPAGASPHNEQFF. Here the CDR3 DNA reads TGTGCCAGCAGCTTCCCAGCGGGGGCCTCCCCCCACAATGAGCAGTTCTTC. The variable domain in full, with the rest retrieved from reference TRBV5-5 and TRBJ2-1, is DAGVTQSPTHLIKTRGQQVTLRCSPISGHKSVSWYQQVLGQGPQFIFQYYEKEERGRGNFPDRFSARQFPNYSSELNVNALLLGDSALYLCASSFPAGASPHNEQFFGPGTRLTVL.

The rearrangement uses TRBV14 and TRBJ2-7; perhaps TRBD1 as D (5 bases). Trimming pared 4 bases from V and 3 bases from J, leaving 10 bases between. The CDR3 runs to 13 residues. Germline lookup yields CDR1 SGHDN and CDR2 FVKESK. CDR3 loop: CASSRLGDYEQYF. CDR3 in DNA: TGTGCCAGCAGCCGATTAGGGGACTACGAGCAGTACTTC.

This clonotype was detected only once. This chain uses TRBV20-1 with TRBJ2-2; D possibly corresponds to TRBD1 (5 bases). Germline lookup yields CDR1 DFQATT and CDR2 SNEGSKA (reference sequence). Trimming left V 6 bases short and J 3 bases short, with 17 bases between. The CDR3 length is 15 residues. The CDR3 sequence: CSAVGVGEDTGELFF. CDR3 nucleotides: TGCAGTGCGGTAGGGGTAGGGGAAGACACCGGGGAGCTGTTTTTT.

The CDR3 is CATSETGTGRTDTQYF. The CDR3 region has the DNA TGTGCCACCAGTGAGACAGGGACAGGCCGCACAGATACGCAGTATTTT. The chain links TRBV24-1 to TRBJ2-3; the match to TRBD1 covers 8 bases. The J segment lost 1 base and the V segment lost 4 bases, leaving 6 bases of the junction unmatched. The CDR3 contains 16 residues. The V gene's germline CDR1 is KGHDR and CDR2 SFDVKD.

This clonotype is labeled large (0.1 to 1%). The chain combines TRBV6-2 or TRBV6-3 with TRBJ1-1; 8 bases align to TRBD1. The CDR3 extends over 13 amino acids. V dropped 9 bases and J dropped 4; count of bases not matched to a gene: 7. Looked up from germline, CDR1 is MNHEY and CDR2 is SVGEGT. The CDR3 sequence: CASPTGESTEAFF. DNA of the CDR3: TGTGCCAGTCCGACAGGGGAGAGCACTGAAGCTTTCTTT.